This TCR beta chain is from a study of glioma-infiltrating T cells after dendritic cell vaccination. Overall study context: At biweekly intervals, patients got three intradermal dendritic cell vaccine injections.

V lost 9 bases and J lost 2, with 14 bases in between. Germline V CDR1 and CDR2: SNHLY, FYNNEI. This CDR3 contains 14 residues. Study results and caveats: Only a small number of patients had complete blood and tumor samples. Higher TCR clonality did not directly relate to longer survival.

As concerns this clone: Antigen unknown.

Clones were read by immunoSEQ multiplex PCR, and TCRdb kept only the in-frame ones, dropping some. The sample lists about 92,000 clones; more than 75% were seen once. Patients had residual fresh-frozen tumor tissue and more than two years of survival data. This sequence originates from a human donor with glioblastoma. This chain links TRBV2 with TRBJ2-1, with D possibly being TRBD2 (7 bases). The material was blood, obtained before dendritic cell vaccination. For the CDR3, the DNA is TGTGCCAGGAGGGGGGGCGGGGCCTACAATGAGCAGTTCTTC. Translation gives CARRGGGAYNEQFF.